This T cell receptor (beta chain) was documented in a study of identifying expanded T cells in peripheral blood. The germline V gene has CDR1 MDHEN and CDR2 SYDVKM. The CDR3 length is 16 residues. A note on this clone: Its antigen remains unidentified.

During the collection period, no donor immune events like infections were recorded. Profiling relied on immunoSEQ multiplex PCR, and the TCRdb table lists in-frame clones only, not all of them. Here the sample spans some 100,000 clones, over 75% being singletons. Study-level findings and limits: Differentially abundant clones: around 1.2 between replicates, about 15 at two to three weeks, less than 20 at four. Variance in clone template counts between two-week samples significantly increased with total template count across all healthy donors.

This clonotype originated in a person aged 18 to 70 in good health. The V call is TRBV28, the J call TRBJ1-1; 9 bases fit TRBD1. Input material: blood. For the CDR3, the DNA is TGTGCAACCATATCTCCGAGGACAGGGGTCAACACTGAAGCTTTCTTT. It encodes CATISPRTGVNTEAFF.